This passage covers 21 T cell receptor beta chains from one sample sequenced in a study of T cell changes during pregnancy in multiple sclerosis. The repertoire was sequenced with immunoSEQ multiplex PCR; TCRdb's copy has only in-frame clones and lacks some. In the table there are around 63,000 clones, just over 90% of which are singletons. Sequencing used peripheral blood, obtained after pregnancy. Receptors originate from a female donor with multiple sclerosis, enrolled in a pregnancy study.

The rearrangement joins TRBV4-3 to TRBJ2-1; a possible D gene is TRBD2 (5 bases). The CDR3 totals 17 residues. Germline V CDR1 and CDR2: LGHNA, YSLEER. Trimming removed 0 bases from V and 0 bases from J, with 12 bases in between. The CDR3 sequence: CASSQEGLLSSYNEQFF. For the CDR3, the DNA is TGCGCCAGCAGCCAAGAAGGACTTCTCAGCTCCTACAATGAGCAGTTCTTC.

This clone was recorded once. The rearrangement links TRBV28 to TRBJ2-2; possible D gene TRBD1, 6 bases. This CDR3 spans 16 amino acids. Trimming took 4 bases from V and 2 from J, leaving 14 bases between them. Germline V gene lookup returns CDR1 MDHEN and CDR2 SYDVKM. CDR3 protein: CASSSHRAPNTGELFF. The CDR3, as DNA: TGTGCCAGCAGTTCACACAGGGCCCCTAACACCGGGGAGCTGTTTTTT.

This clone was counted only a few times. The chain has TRBV11-2 and TRBJ2-7; 7 nucleotides agree with TRBD2. The J segment lost 5 bases and the V segment lost 8 bases, leaving 6 bases of the junction unmatched. Germline loops: CDR1 SGHAT, CDR2 FQNNGV. The CDR3 consists of 12 residues. The CDR3: CASGGSGDEQYF. The CDR3 region has the DNA TGTGCCAGCGGCGGGAGTGGAGACGAGCAGTACTTC.

For the CDR3, the DNA is TGTGCCAGCAGCCAAGATCCCCAGCGGGAATATTACGAGCAGTACTTC. It encodes CASSQDPQREYYEQYF. The chain uses TRBV4-2 and TRBJ2-7, with TRBD2 identical over 7 bases. This CDR3 region has 16 residues. V was pared by 0 bases and J by 4 bases, with 9 bases of the junction left unmatched. Per germline, CDR1 LGHNA and CDR2 YNFKEQ.

V gene TRBV6-5 combines with J gene TRBJ2-7, with TRBD1 identical over 7 bases. V lost 5 bases, J lost 1 base, and 5 bases stayed unmatched. The germline gives CDR1 MNHEY, CDR2 SVGAGI. The CDR3 sequence is 14 residues long. The CDR3 region has the DNA TGTGCCAGCAGTAGACAGACAGGGTCCTACGAGCAGTACTTC. Translating gives CASSRQTGSYEQYF.

The rearrangement links TRBV5-4 to TRBJ1-1; tentatively, D is TRBD1 (5 bases). V gave up 0 bases and J gave up 1 base, with 13 bases separating them. The germline V gene encodes CDR1 SGHNT and CDR2 YYREEE (reference sequence). This CDR3 comprises 16 residues. The CDR3 is CASSLALGQRNTEAFF. Written as DNA, the CDR3 is TGTGCCAGCAGCTTGGCTCTGGGGCAGAGGAACACTGAAGCTTTCTTT.

The chain links TRBV5-5 to TRBJ2-2; 11 bases fit TRBD2. V lost 2 bases to trimming and J lost 7 bases; unmatched junction nucleotides: 7. CDR1 and CDR2 (germline): SGHKS, YYEKEE (reference sequence). The CDR3 has 16 residues. CDR3 bases: TGTGCCAGCAGCTTCCTAGCGGGAGGAGATGGCGGGGAGCTGTTTTTT. It translates to CASSFLAGGDGGELFF.

In this sample, this clone turned up once. V usage is TRBV27 and J usage is TRBJ2-2, with 9 bases lining up with TRBD2. Germline lookup yields CDR1 MNHEY and CDR2 SMNVEV (reference sequence). CDR3 length equals 16 residues. The junction had 7 bases not matched to a gene; V was cut back by 5 bases and J by 3 bases. DNA for the CDR3: TGTGCCAGCAGTCCAATAGCGGGAGTATACACCGGGGAGCTGTTTTTT. As protein: CASSPIAGVYTGELFF.

The J gene is TRBJ2-7, the V gene TRBV5-1; perhaps TRBD1 as D (6 bases). Trimming pared 0 bases from V and 2 bases from J, leaving 9 bases between. The CDR3 runs 14 residues. The V gene's germline CDR1 is SGHRS and CDR2 YFSETQ. This CDR3 is CASSLEQGPYEQYF. The CDR3 DNA sequence: TGCGCCAGCAGCTTGGAACAGGGTCCCTACGAGCAGTACTTC.

V and J are TRBV27 and TRBJ1-2; D gene unclear. The germline gives CDR1 MNHEY, CDR2 SMNVEV (reference sequence). V was cut by 7 bases and J by 4 bases, with 25 bases left in between. This CDR3 contains 17 residues. For the CDR3, the DNA is TGTGCCAGCACCTCAAGCTTCCCACGCGAGTCGTCCTATGGCTACACCTTC. The encoded protein is CASTSSFPRESSYGYTF.

In its sample, this clone was seen once. The rearrangement joins TRBV7-2 to TRBJ2-1, with TRBD2 matching over 12 bases. CDR1 is SGHTA, CDR2 FQGNSA, per germline. V was pared by 5 bases and J by 4 bases, with 3 bases of the junction left unmatched. This CDR3 contains 15 residues. Written as DNA, the CDR3 is TGTGCCAGCAGCACCGGGACTAGCGGGTACAATGAGCAGTTCTTC. Translated, it gives CASSTGTSGYNEQFF.

The chain carries TRBV6-6 and TRBJ1-1; a possible D gene is TRBD1 (5 bases). The CDR3 is 14 amino acids. The V end lost 6 bases, the J end lost 0 bases, and 11 bases lay between the germline ends. Germline lookup yields CDR1 MNHNY and CDR2 SVGAGI (reference sequence). The CDR3 sequence is CASRQVTMNTEAFF. The CDR3 nucleotides read TGTGCCAGCAGACAGGTAACGATGAACACTGAAGCTTTCTTT.

This sequence joins TRBV5-1 and TRBJ2-3; 8 positions agree with TRBD2. CDR3 length: 15 amino acids. CDR1 is SGHRS, CDR2 YFSETQ, per germline. J was trimmed by 6 bases and V by 3 bases; bases with no gene match: 9. CDR3 region: CASSSTGGSTDTQYF. CDR3 coding DNA: TGCGCCAGCAGCTCGACGGGAGGGTCGACGGATACGCAGTATTTT. Supplemented by reference TRBV5-1 and TRBJ2-3, the full variable domain reads KAGVTQTPRYLIKTRGQQVTLSCSPISGHRSVSWYQQTPGQGLQFLFEYFSETQRNKGNFPGRFSGRQFSNSRSEMNVSTLELGDSALYLCASSSTGGSTDTQYFGPGTRLTVL.

The chain combines TRBV5-1 with TRBJ2-1, with a possible D match to TRBD1 (5 bases). V lost 0 bases and J lost 3, with 10 bases in between. This CDR3 region has 15 residues. Germline CDR1 is SGHRS and CDR2 is YFSETQ. For the CDR3, the DNA is TGCGCCAGCAGCTTGGGGCAGGGTTACTACAATGAGCAGTTCTTC. Translated: CASSLGQGYYNEQFF.

This chain uses TRBV19 with TRBJ2-7, with D possibly TRBD1 on 5 matching bases. Per germline, CDR1 LNHDA and CDR2 SQIVND (reference sequence). This CDR3 comprises 16 residues. With 1 base removed from V and 1 base from J, the gap between germline ends came to 14 bases. CDR3 bases: TGTGCCAGTAGTATAGTGGGCACAGGTGGTTCCTACGAGCAGTACTTC. Protein product: CASSIVGTGGSYEQYF.

V is TRBV6-6 and J is TRBJ1-1; 10 positions agree with TRBD1. The germline V gene encodes CDR1 MNHNY and CDR2 SVGAGI (reference sequence). With V trimmed by 2 bases and J by 6 bases, 6 bases remained unmatched. This CDR3 comprises 15 residues. The CDR3 loop is CASSYATGQGAEAFF. In nucleotides, the CDR3 is TGTGCCAGCAGTTACGCGACCGGACAGGGGGCTGAAGCTTTCTTT.

V and J are TRBV6-1 and TRBJ2-3; 9 positions match TRBD2. The V segment lost 7 bases and the J segment 1 base; nucleotides outside the gene matches: 3. Per germline, CDR1 MNHNS and CDR2 SASEGT. This CDR3 spans 14 amino acids. In DNA, the CDR3 is TGTGCCAGCATTAGGACTAGCGGCACAGATACGCAGTATTTT. The encoded protein is CASIRTSGTDTQYF.

The chain joins TRBV30 to TRBJ1-2; D unclear. The CDR3 has 16 residues. The germline V and J ends were trimmed by 2 bases and 8 bases, with 24 bases remaining between them. Germline V gene sequence: CDR1 GTSNPN, CDR2 SVGIG (reference sequence). The CDR3 DNA follows: TGTGCCTGGAGTACGCTGTCCTCGCGAGGGTTGGGCGGCTACACCTTC. This translates into CAWSTLSSRGLGGYTF.

This chain uses TRBV30 with TRBJ2-1; D may be TRBD2 (6 bases). The CDR3 runs to 15 residues. Trimming shortened V by 2 bases and J by 6 bases, and 17 bases separated the two germline ends. Germline V gene data show CDR1 as GTSNPN and CDR2 as SVGIG (reference sequence). CDR3 nucleotide sequence: TGTGCCTGGAGTCTCCGGGACTTCTCCGTCAATGAGCAGTTCTTC. It yields the protein CAWSLRDFSVNEQFF.

The chain employs TRBV2 and TRBJ2-2, with D perhaps matching TRBD2 (6 bases). Per the germline V gene, CDR1 is SNHLY and CDR2 is FYNNEI. V shed 7 bases and J shed 5 bases, with 20 bases lying between them. This CDR3 has 16 amino acids. The CDR3 DNA sequence: TGTGCCAGCATCCCGAGCGCGGGATGGGCTACCGGGGAGCTGTTTTTT. Its translation: CASIPSAGWATGELFF.

V and J are TRBV18 and TRBJ1-1; D gene uncertain. This CDR3 contains 15 residues. Germline CDR1 is KGHSH and CDR2 is LQKENI. V was cut by 0 bases and J by 0 bases, with 8 bases left in between. CDR3: CASSPPEGMNTEAFF. The DNA for the CDR3 is TGTGCCAGCTCACCACCGGAGGGCATGAACACTGAAGCTTTCTTT.